These T cell receptor beta chains were read from a single sample in a study of blood T cell repertoires in COVID-19. Method: immunoSEQ multiplex PCR; TCRdb's copy keeps in-frame clones and lacks some. Among more than 100,000 clones listed, more than 75% were seen once. The sequencing sample was made of peripheral blood. These receptors originate from a woman aged 55 to 70 with acute or convalescent COVID-19. Each CDR3 is given with its conserved first and last residue. A D gene is named only where the DNA matches it firmly. Clone size is not always given. Where it is, it says once, few, many or a class for expanded clones.

cdr3_nt: TGTGCCAGCGAGGGCCGTAAGCAAGAGACCCAGTACTTC
cdr3_aa: CASEGRKQETQYF
j_call: TRBJ2-5
d_call: .
clone_size: .
v_call: TRBV7-9

cdr3_nt: TGTGCCAGCAGACCCCGCGGGAGGGCCGTGTACGAGCAGTACTTC
cdr3_aa: CASRPRGRAVYEQYF
j_call: TRBJ2-7
d_call: TRBD2
clone_size: .
v_call: TRBV11-2

cdr3_nt: TGTGCCAGTAGTTCAGGGCGGCGTAAGACAGATACGCAGTATTTT
cdr3_aa: CASSSGRRKTDTQYF
j_call: TRBJ2-3
d_call: .
clone_size: .
v_call: TRBV19

cdr3_nt: TGTGCCAGCAGCTTAGATCGAGGTGGGAGACCCTACAATGAGCAGTTCTTC
cdr3_aa: CASSLDRGGRPYNEQFF
j_call: TRBJ2-1
d_call: .
clone_size: .
v_call: TRBV11-2

cdr3_nt: TGTGCCAGCAGTTCCCGGGACAGGGGTCAGTATGGCTACACCTTC
cdr3_aa: CASSSRDRGQYGYTF
j_call: TRBJ1-2
d_call: TRBD1
clone_size: .
v_call: TRBV28

cdr3_nt: TGTGCCAGCTCATCGACAGGACTGAACACTGAAGCTTTCTTT
cdr3_aa: CASSSTGLNTEAFF
j_call: TRBJ1-1
d_call: .
clone_size: .
v_call: TRBV18

cdr3_nt: TGTGCCAGTAGTATACTAGCGGGGTTACAAGAGACCCAGTACTTC
cdr3_aa: CASSILAGLQETQYF
j_call: TRBJ2-5
d_call: TRBD2
clone_size: .
v_call: TRBV19

cdr3_nt: TGTGCCAGCAGCTTAGGCCTCGGAGGACCAGATACGCAGTATTTT
cdr3_aa: CASSLGLGGPDTQYF
j_call: TRBJ2-3
d_call: .
clone_size: .
v_call: TRBV7-8

cdr3_nt: TGTGCCAGCAGCTTACAGGGGTTGGAGACCCAGTACTTC
cdr3_aa: CASSLQGLETQYF
j_call: TRBJ2-5
d_call: .
clone_size: .
v_call: TRBV11-3

cdr3_nt: TGTGCCACCAGGGCTAGCGGGAGCTATGAGCAGTTCTTC
cdr3_aa: CATRASGSYEQFF
j_call: TRBJ2-1
d_call: TRBD2
clone_size: .
v_call: TRBV24-1

cdr3_nt: TGTGCCAGCAGGCCGGGACAGGGCGAAGCTTTCTTT
cdr3_aa: CASRPGQGEAFF
j_call: TRBJ1-1
d_call: TRBD1
clone_size: .
v_call: TRBV28

cdr3_nt: TGTGCCAGCACTCCCGGGGGGCGGGAAGCTTTCTTT
cdr3_aa: CASTPGGREAFF
j_call: TRBJ1-1
d_call: .
clone_size: .
v_call: TRBV6-6

cdr3_nt: TGTGCCTGGACTCTCGGCGGGACAGATACGCAGTATTTT
cdr3_aa: CAWTLGGTDTQYF
j_call: TRBJ2-3
d_call: .
clone_size: once
v_call: TRBV30

cdr3_nt: TGTGCCAGTGCTCCGGGACAGAATAGCAATCAGCCCCAGCATTTT
cdr3_aa: CASAPGQNSNQPQHF
j_call: TRBJ1-5
d_call: TRBD1
clone_size: few
v_call: TRBV19

cdr3_nt: TGCGCCAGCAGCCAAGTAAGTACTAATCCCAGCAATCAGCCCCAGCATTTT
cdr3_aa: CASSQVSTNPSNQPQHF
j_call: TRBJ1-5
d_call: .
clone_size: .
v_call: TRBV4-1

cdr3_nt: TGTGCCAGCAGCAAGGAACTAGCGTCGGGGGATGAGCAGTTCTTC
cdr3_aa: CASSKELASGDEQFF
j_call: TRBJ2-1
d_call: TRBD2
clone_size: .
v_call: TRBV5-4

cdr3_nt: TGCGCCAGCAGCCCAAGACAGTCAGGTACTGAAGCTTTCTTT
cdr3_aa: CASSPRQSGTEAFF
j_call: TRBJ1-1
d_call: .
clone_size: .
v_call: TRBV5-1

cdr3_nt: TGTGCCAGCAGTTACTCGGGACTAGCGGGAGGCCTCACGAACATTCAGTACTTC
cdr3_aa: CASSYSGLAGGLTNIQYF
j_call: TRBJ2-4
d_call: TRBD2
clone_size: .
v_call: TRBV6-2/TRBV6-3

cdr3_nt: TGTGCCAGCAGTCCCGACTCGCTATATGGCTACACCTTC
cdr3_aa: CASSPDSLYGYTF
j_call: TRBJ1-2
d_call: .
clone_size: .
v_call: TRBV2

cdr3_nt: TGCAGCGTTGATCCTAGGCGGAGTCAAGAGACCCAGTACTTC
cdr3_aa: CSVDPRRSQETQYF
j_call: TRBJ2-5
d_call: .
clone_size: .
v_call: TRBV29-1

cdr3_nt: TGTGCCAGCAGCTTGGGAGGGAAGGCTGAAGCTTTCTTT
cdr3_aa: CASSLGGKAEAFF
j_call: TRBJ1-1
d_call: .
clone_size: .
v_call: TRBV5-4

cdr3_nt: TGTGCCAGCACTTCCTACGAGCAGTACTTC
cdr3_aa: CASTSYEQYF
j_call: TRBJ2-7
d_call: .
clone_size: .
v_call: TRBV27

cdr3_nt: TGCGCCAGCAGCTTCGGGACTAACGCAGATACGCAGTATTTT
cdr3_aa: CASSFGTNADTQYF
j_call: TRBJ2-3
d_call: TRBD2
clone_size: .
v_call: TRBV5-1

cdr3_nt: TGTGCCAGCAGTGAAGTCGGGAGCAGGGGGAGCTCCTATAATTCACCCCTCCACTTT
cdr3_aa: CASSEVGSRGSSYNSPLHF
j_call: TRBJ1-6
d_call: TRBD1
clone_size: once
v_call: TRBV6-1

cdr3_nt: TGTGCCAGCAGCTTGGGACAAACGACCGGGGAGCTGTTTTTT
cdr3_aa: CASSLGQTTGELFF
j_call: TRBJ2-2
d_call: .
clone_size: .
v_call: TRBV11-2

cdr3_nt: TGTGCCAGCAGCTTAGCACTAGCGGGAAACACCGGGGAGCTGTTTTTT
cdr3_aa: CASSLALAGNTGELFF
j_call: TRBJ2-2
d_call: TRBD2
clone_size: .
v_call: TRBV7-2

cdr3_nt: TGTGCCAGCAGCCCCACAGTCTATGGCTACACCTTC
cdr3_aa: CASSPTVYGYTF
j_call: TRBJ1-2
d_call: .
clone_size: few
v_call: TRBV12-3/TRBV12-4

cdr3_nt: TGCAGTGCTAGTGGTAGTGCCTATGGCTACACCTTC
cdr3_aa: CSASGSAYGYTF
j_call: TRBJ1-2
d_call: .
clone_size: .
v_call: TRBV20-1

cdr3_nt: TGTGCCAGTACGGGACAGGGGGCCATGGAGACCCAGTACTTC
cdr3_aa: CASTGQGAMETQYF
j_call: TRBJ2-5
d_call: TRBD1
clone_size: once
v_call: TRBV2

cdr3_nt: TGTGCCAGCAGCCGCGGGAGTCCTGGCACAGATACGCAGTATTTT
cdr3_aa: CASSRGSPGTDTQYF
j_call: TRBJ2-3
d_call: TRBD2
clone_size: .
v_call: TRBV9

cdr3_nt: TGTGCCAGTAGTTCTCCAGGGGTTGGAACTGAAGCTTTCTTT
cdr3_aa: CASSSPGVGTEAFF
j_call: TRBJ1-1
d_call: .
clone_size: .
v_call: TRBV19

cdr3_nt: TGCGCCAGCACCGTGAGCGGGAGAACAGATACGCAGTATTTT
cdr3_aa: CASTVSGRTDTQYF
j_call: TRBJ2-3
d_call: TRBD2
clone_size: .
v_call: TRBV5-1

cdr3_nt: TGTGCCAGCAGCTTATGGGCGGGTAGCACAGATACGCAGTATTTT
cdr3_aa: CASSLWAGSTDTQYF
j_call: TRBJ2-3
d_call: .
clone_size: .
v_call: TRBV7-2

cdr3_nt: TGTGCCAGCAGTTCCCCTCTCGGTAATGAAAAACTGTTTTTT
cdr3_aa: CASSSPLGNEKLFF
j_call: TRBJ1-4
d_call: .
clone_size: .
v_call: TRBV28

cdr3_nt: TGTGCCAGTAAGCGGGGTCTAGGGACAGGGACTAATGAGCAGTTCTTC
cdr3_aa: CASKRGLGTGTNEQFF
j_call: TRBJ2-1
d_call: TRBD1
clone_size: .
v_call: TRBV19